The 6 T cell receptor beta chains below all came from one sample that was sequenced in a study of T cells expressing NK-cell markers. TCRdb reprocessed the 5' RACE reads and reports one entry per CDR3 protein, with no DNA. Its listing shows over 13,000 distinct CDR3 sequences. The sequencing sample was made of blood T cells: a sorted CD56 or NKG2C T cell subset, CD4+ or CD8+ T cells, or bulk PBMC T cells (not recorded which). These receptors came from a man aged 18-70 years in good health.

The gene calls are TRBV30 and TRBJ2-7; TCRdb calls TRBD1, which cannot be checked without DNA. This CDR3 has 13 amino acids. In germline, CDR1 is GTSNPN, CDR2 SVGIG (reference sequence). This CDR3 is CAWTRFPDREQYF. The full variable domain, with the rest looked up from reference TRBV30 and TRBJ2-7, is SQTIHQWPATLVQPVGSPLSLECTVEGTSNPNLYWYRQAAGRGLQLLFYSVGIGQISSEVPQNLSASRPQDRQFILSSKKLLLSDSGFYLCAWTRFPDREQYFGPGTRLTVT.

CDR3 residues: CASSPRTGRSVDTQYF. The chain is built from TRBV7-9 and TRBJ2-3; the D gene TCRdb calls, TRBD1, cannot be checked with no DNA. Germline CDR1 is SEHNR and CDR2 is FQNEAQ (reference sequence). This CDR3 is built from 16 residues. The full variable domain, completed using reference TRBV7-9 and TRBJ2-3, is DTGVSQNPRHKITKRGQNVTFRCDPISEHNRLYWYRQTLGQGPEFLTYFQNEAQLEKSRLLSDRFSAERPKGSFSTLEIQRTEQGDSAMYLCASSPRTGRSVDTQYFGPGTRLTVL.

The chain is built from TRBV4-3 and TRBJ2-1. The CDR3 has 17 amino acids. In germline, CDR1 is LGHNA, CDR2 YSLEER. CDR3 protein: CASSLAGIGQSYNEQFF.

The V and J genes are TRBV5-6 and TRBJ2-5. CDR1 is SGHDT, CDR2 YYEEEE, per germline. There are 14 residues in the CDR3. This CDR3 is CASSLRGNQETQYF.

This chain joins TRBV5-5 and TRBJ1-3. CDR3 length equals 15 residues. Germline loops: CDR1 SGHKS, CDR2 YYEKEE (reference sequence). CDR3 amino acids: CASSLGPRFGNTIYF.

The chain carries TRBV6-2 or TRBV6-3 and TRBJ2-7; TCRdb proposes TRBD1, but this gene call is untestable without DNA. This CDR3 is built from 14 residues. CDR1 is MNHEY and CDR2 is SVGEGT in the germline V gene. CDR3 in amino acids: CASSQNRGPYEQYF.